A selection of T cell receptor beta chains follows, all from one sample in a study of T-cell reconstitution after alpha-beta-depleted transplantation in children. TCRdb reprocessed the PCR reads via MiXCR and lists one record per CDR3 protein. The sample lists 490,000 or so distinct CDR3 sequences, around 13% occurring once. The sample was PBMCs from the stem cell graft donor, taken from the stem cell graft. The receptors come from a human donor who donated a stem cell graft to a child with combined immunodeficiency. Both conserved end residues are part of each CDR3. D genes are given only for firm matches. Some rows have no size entry. The others give once, few or many, or a class for an expanded clone.

J gene | V gene | clone size | D gene | CDR3 DNA | CDR3 protein
TRBJ1-2 | TRBV5-1 | many | TRBD1 | TGCGCCAGCAGCTTGTCTGGACAGGACTATGGCTACACCTTC | CASSLSGQDYGYTF
TRBJ2-3 | TRBV19 | - | - | TGTGCCAGTAGTATAGTAGCGGATTTCACAGATACGCAGTATTTT | CASSIVADFTDTQYF
TRBJ2-1 | TRBV6-4 | many | - | TGTGCCAGCAGTGACAAAATAAACAGGGCTAATTCCTACAATGAGCAGTTCTTC | CASSDKINRANSYNEQFF
TRBJ2-7 | TRBV7-2 | many | TRBD2 | TGTGCCAGCAGCAAAGTAGGAGGACTAGCGGTACACGAGCAGTACTTC | CASSKVGGLAVHEQYF
TRBJ1-5 | TRBV4-3 | - | - | TGCGCCAGCAGCCAAGACATTTATCAGCCCCAGCATTTT | CASSQDIYQPQHF
TRBJ2-7 | TRBV19 | - | TRBD1 | TGTGCCAGTAGCCAGACCGGACAGGGGCGAAGCGAGCAGTACTTC | CASSQTGQGRSEQYF
TRBJ2-7 | TRBV9 | few | - | TGTGCCAGCAGCTCAGGGGGGGGGGCACACGAGCAGTACTTC | CASSSGGGAHEQYF
TRBJ2-2 | TRBV18 | few | TRBD2 | TGTGCCAGCTCACCTACCCTAGCGGGAGGCACCGGGGAGCTGTTTTTT | CASSPTLAGGTGELFF
TRBJ2-1 | TRBV20-1 | many | TRBD2 | TGCAGTGCTAGGGGACTAGCGGTATACAATGAGCAGTTCTTC | CSARGLAVYNEQFF
TRBJ2-1 | TRBV5-1 | many | TRBD2 | TGCGCCAGCAGCCCTACAGTGGGGAGGGCCGAGTACAATGAGCAGTTCTTC | CASSPTVGRAEYNEQFF
TRBJ2-3 | TRBV10-3 | many | - | TGTGCCATCAGTGAGTCGTCCTTTCGGGGCAGGGGTAATGGAGATACGCAGTATTTT | CAISESSFRGRGNGDTQYF
TRBJ1-2 | TRBV12-3/TRBV12-4 | - | TRBD1 | TGTGCCAGCAGTCCTACAGGGGTTGGCGGCTACACCTTC | CASSPTGVGGYTF
TRBJ2-7 | TRBV4-3 | many | - | TGCGCCAGCAGCCAAGGGAACAGGGACTTCTACGAGCAGTACTTC | CASSQGNRDFYEQYF
TRBJ2-1 | TRBV24-1 | few | TRBD2 | TGTGCCACCAGTGATTCCTTAGCGGGGGAATACAATGAGCAGTTCTTC | CATSDSLAGEYNEQFF
TRBJ2-3 | TRBV20-1 | few | TRBD2 | TGCAGTGCTAGGACTAGCGGAACAGATACGCAGTATTTT | CSARTSGTDTQYF
TRBJ2-1 | TRBV2 | few | - | TGTGCCAGCAACTTTCTAGCCTCCTACAATGAGCAGTTCTTC | CASNFLASYNEQFF
TRBJ2-6 | TRBV11-2 | many | - | TGTGCCAGCAGCTCTCTTCCTGGGGCCAACGTCCTGACTTTC | CASSSLPGANVLTF
TRBJ1-2 | TRBV6-2/TRBV6-3 | - | - | TGTGCCAGCAGTTACGGTACGGCTAACTATGGCTACACCTTC | CASSYGTANYGYTF
TRBJ2-6 | TRBV6-1 | few | TRBD1 | TGTGCCAGCAGCGCCGGGACAGATCCTGGGGCCAACGTCCTGACTTTC | CASSAGTDPGANVLTF
TRBJ2-1 | TRBV7-3 | few | TRBD2 | TGTGCCAGCAGCTCCGACGGACTAGCGGCCTACAATGAGCAGTTCTTC | CASSSDGLAAYNEQFF
TRBJ2-1 | TRBV12-3/TRBV12-4 | many | - | TGTGCCAGCAGTTTAGAGGGGGGGGCGAACAATGAGCAGTTCTTC | CASSLEGGANNEQFF
TRBJ2-1 | TRBV12-3/TRBV12-4 | - | TRBD2 | TGTGCCAGCAGTTCTCGGACTAGCGGGAGGTTAGACAATGAGCAGTTCTTC | CASSSRTSGRLDNEQFF
TRBJ1-1 | TRBV20-1 | - | - | TGCAGTCCCACGTACGGGACGGAAGCTTTCTTT | CSPTYGTEAFF
TRBJ1-5 | TRBV10-3 | - | - | TGTGCCATCAGTCGGACAGTAAGCAATCAGCCCCAGCATTTT | CAISRTVSNQPQHF
TRBJ2-2 | TRBV20-1 | few | - | TGCAGTACCCAGGGGGGGGCCGGGGAGCTGTTTTTT | CSTQGGAGELFF
TRBJ2-7 | TRBV12-3/TRBV12-4 | - | TRBD1 | TGTGCCAGCAGTTCAGGGGGCGCGAGGAACGAGCAGTACTTC | CASSSGGARNEQYF
TRBJ2-3 | TRBV20-1 | - | TRBD2 | TGCAGTGCTAGGGGACTAGCGGGGAACACAGATACGCAGTATTTT | CSARGLAGNTDTQYF
TRBJ1-6 | TRBV7-2 | - | - | TGTGCCAGCAGCTTAGTATTGGGGTACAATTCACCCCTCCACTTT | CASSLVLGYNSPLHF
TRBJ1-1 | TRBV5-6 | - | - | TGTGCCAGCAGCACTTGGACGGAAGAAGCTTTCTTT | CASSTWTEEAFF
TRBJ2-5 | TRBV15 | few | TRBD1 | TGTGCCACCAGCTGGACAGGGTTAGAGACCCAGTACTTC | CATSWTGLETQYF
TRBJ2-7 | TRBV20-1 | many | - | TGCAGTGCTGGGGGCGGGAGCGTGTACGAGCAGTACTTC | CSAGGGSVYEQYF
TRBJ2-7 | TRBV29-1 | few | TRBD2 | TGCAGCGTTGCTGGGGGGGACTACTACGAGCAGTACTTC | CSVAGGDYYEQYF
TRBJ2-7 | TRBV5-1 | few | - | TGCGCCAGCAGCACAGGGACCCTACTATGGCAGTACTTC | CASSTGTLLWQYF
TRBJ2-2 | TRBV7-2 | few | TRBD2 | TGTGCCAGCAGCAACATGGCGGGGGGGTTGAGAACCGGGGAGCTGTTTTTT | CASSNMAGGLRTGELFF
TRBJ2-1 | TRBV6-1 | - | TRBD2 | TGTGCCAGCGGAAGGACTAGCGAACCCAATGAGCAGTTCTTC | CASGRTSEPNEQFF
TRBJ2-1 | TRBV29-1 | many | - | TGCAGCGTTCCTCGGTACAATGAGCAGTTCTTC | CSVPRYNEQFF
TRBJ2-3 | TRBV7-9 | few | - | TGTGCCAGCAGCTTAAGGCGGAGGAGCACAGATACGCAGTATTTT | CASSLRRRSTDTQYF
TRBJ2-7 | TRBV29-1 | few | - | TGCAGCGTAGTTGGACCTGCCGCCGAGCAGTACTTC | CSVVGPAAEQYF
TRBJ2-7 | TRBV2 | few | TRBD2 | TGTGCCAGCAGGGACCAAGCGGGAGGCCCCCCCGGTGGCTACGAGCAGTACTTC | CASRDQAGGPPGGYEQYF
TRBJ1-1 | TRBV7-3 | few | - | TGTGCCAGCAGCTTAATGGGCACTATGAACACTGAAGCTTTCTTT | CASSLMGTMNTEAFF
TRBJ2-2 | TRBV5-1 | many | - | TGCGCCAGCAGCTCACTCGTGACGGTTAGAAGAACCGGGGAGCTGTTTTTT | CASSSLVTVRRTGELFF
TRBJ2-7 | TRBV12-3/TRBV12-4 | few | - | TGTGCCAGCAGTTCCTGGACTAAACCCTACGAGCAGTACTTC | CASSSWTKPYEQYF
TRBJ1-5 | TRBV6-1 | - | TRBD1 | TGTGCCACTAACGGAATGCCGGGACAGGGGTATCAGCCCCAGCATTTT | CATNGMPGQGYQPQHF
TRBJ2-1 | TRBV10-3 | - | TRBD2 | TGTGCCATCAGGAGCGGGACTAGCATCGATGAGCAGTTCTTC | CAIRSGTSIDEQFF
TRBJ2-7 | TRBV6-1 | - | TRBD2 | TGTGCCAGCACCGTACTAGCGGGTTCCTCCTACGAGCAGTACTTC | CASTVLAGSSYEQYF
TRBJ2-3 | TRBV30 | few | - | TGTGCCTGGGGACAGAAAACCACAGATACGCAGTATTTT | CAWGQKTTDTQYF
TRBJ2-3 | TRBV6-5 | - | - | TGTGCCAGCAGTTACTATGGCTCCCCCACAGATACGCAGTATTTT | CASSYYGSPTDTQYF
TRBJ2-1 | TRBV6-2/TRBV6-3 | many | TRBD2 | TGTGCCAGCTCCCACTTGCTGGGACTAGCGGGAAGAAAGAGCTCCTACAATGAGCAGTTCTTC | CASSHLLGLAGRKSSYNEQFF
TRBJ2-2 | TRBV12-3/TRBV12-4 | few | - | TGTGCCAGCAGTCCCGGGTTAATCGGGGAGCTGTTTTTT | CASSPGLIGELFF